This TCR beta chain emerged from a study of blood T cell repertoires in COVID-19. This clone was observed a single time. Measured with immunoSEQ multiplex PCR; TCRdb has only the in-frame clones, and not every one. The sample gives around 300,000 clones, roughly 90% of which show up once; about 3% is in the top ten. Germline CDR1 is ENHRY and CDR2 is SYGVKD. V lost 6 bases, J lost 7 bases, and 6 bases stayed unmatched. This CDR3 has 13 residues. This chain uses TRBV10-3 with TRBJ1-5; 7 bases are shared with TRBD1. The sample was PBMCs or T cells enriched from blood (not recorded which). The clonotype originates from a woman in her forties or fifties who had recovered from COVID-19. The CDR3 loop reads CAIRQGLDQPQHF. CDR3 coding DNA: TGTGCCATCAGACAGGGGCTTGACCAGCCCCAGCATTTT.